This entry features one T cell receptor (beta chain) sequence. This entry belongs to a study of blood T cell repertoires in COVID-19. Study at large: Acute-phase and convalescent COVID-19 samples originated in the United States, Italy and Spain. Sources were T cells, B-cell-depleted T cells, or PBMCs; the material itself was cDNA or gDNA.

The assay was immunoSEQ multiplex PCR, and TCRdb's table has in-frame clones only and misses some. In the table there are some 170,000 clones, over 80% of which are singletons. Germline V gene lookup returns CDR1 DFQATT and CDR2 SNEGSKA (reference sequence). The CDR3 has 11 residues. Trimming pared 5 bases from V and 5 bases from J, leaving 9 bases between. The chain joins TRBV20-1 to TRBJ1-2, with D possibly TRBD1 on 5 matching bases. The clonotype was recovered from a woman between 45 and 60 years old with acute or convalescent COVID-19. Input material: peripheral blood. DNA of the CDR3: TGCAGTGCTGGGGCAGGGTATGGCTACACCTTC. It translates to CSAGAGYGYTF.